This T cell receptor beta chain is drawn from a study of CD8+ T cells in alopecia areata. Study-level findings and limits: Lesional tissue from the scalp (especially in alopecia totalis/universalis) showed higher clonality than normal scalp. Only one nonresponder was present, which leaves the link between baseline CD8+ expansion and response uncertain. Many expanded lesional clones persisted in scalp and blood during tofacitinib treatment.

cDNA reverse transcribed from extracted RNA served as the sequencing template. Method: immunoSEQ multiplex PCR; TCRdb's copy keeps in-frame clones and lacks some. The sample carries about 200,000 clones, roughly two fifths recorded once. The germline V gene encodes CDR1 ENHRY and CDR2 SYGVKD. The CDR3 totals 16 residues. V was pared by 3 bases and J by 4 bases, with 19 bases between. This clone has more than one count but fewer than ten. Its cognate antigen is unknown. Documented treatment: oral pan-JAK inhibitor, 5-10 mg twice daily. Specimen: CD4+ T cells sorted from blood, collected at approximately week 34, from a patient treated with tofacitinib. The receptor's source is a human donor with alopecia areata. The chain is built from TRBV10-3 and TRBJ2-7; D may be TRBD1 or TRBD2 (5 bases each). In DNA form, the CDR3 reads TGTGCCATCAGTGACCCCGGCAGGGAGTCCTCGTACGAGCAGTACTTC. Translated: CAISDPGRESSYEQYF.